One sample yielded the 8 T cell receptor beta chains listed below, sequenced in a study of tumor-infiltrating lymphocytes in glioblastoma multiforme (dated by TCRdb to about 2017). Sequenced on an Illumina HiSeq 2500. TCRB libraries were constructed from RNA through three rounds of nested multiplex PCR following a modified ARM-PCR protocol with multiple V-beta primers and a C-beta primer. The public reads were quality trimmed at Q25 with fastp and then assembled into clones with MiXCR by TCRdb, keeping productive beta chains. Entries that share a CDR3 protein sequence are merged under the most common genes and DNA. Within this sample are roughly 15,000 distinct CDR3 sequences, with under 85% of them counted one time only. The top ten clonotypes cover around two fifths of the sample. Sequenced material: brain tumor tissue. Receptors originate from a male donor with glioblastoma.

This clonotype was found many times. This chain connects TRBV5-6 to TRBJ1-1; D might be TRBD1 (5 bases). Trimming left V 3 bases short and J 1 base short, with 10 bases between. Germline CDR1 and CDR2: SGHDT and YYEEEE. The CDR3 sequence is 14 residues long. The CDR3 region is CASSSGPTNTEAFF. CDR3 DNA sequence: TGTGCCAGCAGCTCGGGACCGACGAACACTGAAGCTTTCTTT. Using reference TRBV5-6 and TRBJ1-1 for the parts outside the CDR3, the full variable domain is DAGVTQSPTHLIKTRGQQVTLRCSPKSGHDTVSWYQQALGQGPQFIFQYYEEEERQRGNFPDRFSGHQFPNYSSELNVNALLLGDSALYLCASSSGPTNTEAFFGQGTRLTVV.

Details on this clonotype: A read error is likely, as this CDR3 ends without the conserved phenylalanine or tryptophan. The V gene is TRBV6-5, the J gene TRBJ2-7; D may correspond to TRBD1 or TRBD2 (5 bases each). Germline CDR1 reads MNHEY; CDR2 reads SVGAGI. The CDR3 is made up of 15 amino acids. The CDR3 loop is CASSYSGQVGHEQYL. The CDR3 DNA follows: TGTGCTAGCAGTTACTCGGGGCAGGTCGGCCACGAGCAGTACCTC.

This clonotype was seen a single time. A junction boundary mismatches the germline segment, possibly from a read error. The chain links TRBV11-2 to TRBJ2-3; D remains unclear. The CDR3 covers 14 residues. From germline, CDR1 is SGHAT and CDR2 FQNNGV. The CDR3 loop is CPSISTSVTDTQYF. DNA of the CDR3: TGTCCCAGCATCTCGACCAGCGTCACAGATACGCAGTATTTT.

The rearrangement uses TRBV20-1 and TRBJ2-1; TRBD2 is a possible D gene (6 bases). CDR1 and CDR2 (germline): DFQATT, SNEGSKA (reference sequence). The CDR3 spans 14 residues. CDR3 sequence reads: CITIGPQGEWRVFF. The CDR3, as DNA: TGCATTACTATAGGCCCCCAGGGAGAGTGGAGGGTGTTCTTC.

With respect to this clonotype: Likely a read error: the CDR3 ends without its conserved phenylalanine or tryptophan. The CDR3 DNA reads TGTGCCGGCACCCCCCGACAGGGTGATGGCACCGGGGAGCTGTTTTAT. It yields the protein CAGTPRQGDGTGELFY. This sequence joins TRBV11-2 and TRBJ2-2, with 7 bases identical to TRBD1. With V trimmed by 11 bases and J by 4 bases, 16 bases remained unmatched. The V gene's germline CDR1 is SGHAT and CDR2 FQNNGV. The CDR3 totals 16 residues.

The V gene is TRBV12-3 or TRBV12-4, the J gene TRBJ2-3; TRBD2 aligns across 10 bases. The CDR3 spans 13 residues. Germline trimming cut 6 bases from V and 6 bases from J; bases unmatched to any gene: 3. The CDR3 nucleotides read TGTGCCAGCAGGCTAGCGGGAGAGGATACGCAGTATTTT. Encoded protein: CASRLAGEDTQYF.

As regards this clonotype: Relative to the germline gene, one junction end is altered; a read error may explain this. The chain links TRBV5-6 to TRBJ2-1; no clear D gene. Germline CDR1 is SGHDT and CDR2 is YYEEEE. The CDR3 is 12 residues long. The CDR3 nucleotides are TGTGTCAGCAGCTTCATAGGCAATGAGCAGCTCTTC. This codes for CVSSFIGNEQLF. Full variable domain (missing parts from reference TRBV5-6 and TRBJ2-1): DAGVTQSPTHLIKTRGQQVTLRCSPKSGHDTVSWYQQALGQGPQFIFQYYEEEERQRGNFPDRFSGHQFPNYSSELNVNALLLGDSALYLCVSSFIGNEQLFGPGTRLTVL.

Worth noting for this clonotype: At one of its ends the junction is not consistent with the germline gene, which may arise from a read error. The V call is TRBV11-3, the J call TRBJ2-3; unclear D gene. Germline assignment: CDR1 SGHNT and CDR2 YENEEA. The CDR3 consists of 14 residues. The CDR3, as DNA: TGTGCCGGCAGCTTTGAGACTCACACAGATACTCAGTATTTT. Its translation: CAGSFETHTDTQYF.